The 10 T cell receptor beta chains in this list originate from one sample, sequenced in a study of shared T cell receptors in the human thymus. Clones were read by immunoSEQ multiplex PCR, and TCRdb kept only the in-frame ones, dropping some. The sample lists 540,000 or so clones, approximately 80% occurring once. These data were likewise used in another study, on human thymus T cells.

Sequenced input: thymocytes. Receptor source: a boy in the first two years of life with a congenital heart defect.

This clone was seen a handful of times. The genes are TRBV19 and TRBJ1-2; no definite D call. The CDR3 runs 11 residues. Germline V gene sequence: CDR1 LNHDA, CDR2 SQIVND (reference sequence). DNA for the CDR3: TGTTCAGCAGGCACTAACTATGGCTACACCTTC. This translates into CSAGTNYGYTF.

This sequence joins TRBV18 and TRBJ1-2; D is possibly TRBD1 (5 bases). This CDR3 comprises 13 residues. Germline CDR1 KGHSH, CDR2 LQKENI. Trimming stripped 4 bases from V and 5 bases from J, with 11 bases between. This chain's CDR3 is CASSQGRGYGYTF. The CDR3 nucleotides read TGTGCCAGCTCACAGGGGAGGGGATATGGCTACACCTTC. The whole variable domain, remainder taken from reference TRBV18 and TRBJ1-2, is NAGVMQNPRHLVRRRGQEARLRCSPMKGHSHVYWYRQLPEEGLKFMVYLQKENIIDESGMPKERFSAEFPKEGPSILRIQQVVRGDSAAYFCASSQGRGYGYTFGSGTRLTVV.

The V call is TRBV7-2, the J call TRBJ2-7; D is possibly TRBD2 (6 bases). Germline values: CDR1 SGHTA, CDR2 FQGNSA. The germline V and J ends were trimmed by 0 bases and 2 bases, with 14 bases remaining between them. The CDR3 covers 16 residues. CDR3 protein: CASSLAQGRGTYEQYF. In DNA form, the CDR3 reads TGTGCCAGCAGCTTAGCGCAGGGTCGGGGGACCTACGAGCAGTACTTC.

This CDR3 reads CASSQDAGGRRTEAFF. The CDR3 nucleotides are TGCGCCAGCAGCCAAGATGCGGGGGGGCGGAGGACTGAAGCTTTCTTT. The rearrangement links TRBV4-3 to TRBJ1-1; tentative D call: TRBD1 (6 bases). V lost 0 bases, J lost 5 bases, and 16 bases lay in between. The length of the CDR3 is 16 residues. The germline gives CDR1 LGHNA, CDR2 YSLEER.

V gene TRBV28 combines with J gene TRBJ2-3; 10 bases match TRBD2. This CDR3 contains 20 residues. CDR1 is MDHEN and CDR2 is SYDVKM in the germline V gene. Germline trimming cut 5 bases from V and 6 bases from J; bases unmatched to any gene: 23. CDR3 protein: CASSPRQGETKAGGRDTQYF. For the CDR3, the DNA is TGTGCCAGCAGTCCTAGACAGGGAGAAACTAAAGCGGGAGGGCGGGATACGCAGTATTTT.

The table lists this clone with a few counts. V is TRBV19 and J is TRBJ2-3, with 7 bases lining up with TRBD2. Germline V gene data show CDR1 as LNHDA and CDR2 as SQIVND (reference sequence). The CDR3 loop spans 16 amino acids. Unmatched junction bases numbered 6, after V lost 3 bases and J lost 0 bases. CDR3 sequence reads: CASSIEGGRSTDTQYF. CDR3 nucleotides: TGTGCCAGTAGTATCGAGGGCGGGAGAAGCACAGATACGCAGTATTTT.

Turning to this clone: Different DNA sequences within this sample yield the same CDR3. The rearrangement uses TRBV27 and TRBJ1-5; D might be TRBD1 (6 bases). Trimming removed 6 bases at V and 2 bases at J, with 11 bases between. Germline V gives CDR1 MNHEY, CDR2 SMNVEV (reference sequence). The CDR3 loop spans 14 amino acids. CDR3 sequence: CASSPRQGNQPQHF. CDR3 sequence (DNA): TGTGCCAGCAGCCCAAGACAGGGCAATCAGCCCCAGCATTTT.

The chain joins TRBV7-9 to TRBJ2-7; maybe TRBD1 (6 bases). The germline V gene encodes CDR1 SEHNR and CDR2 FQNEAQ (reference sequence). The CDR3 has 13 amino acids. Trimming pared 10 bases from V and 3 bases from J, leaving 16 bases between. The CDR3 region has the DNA TGTGCCACCGTGGGGGACACCGTCTACGAGCAGTACTTC. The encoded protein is CATVGDTVYEQYF. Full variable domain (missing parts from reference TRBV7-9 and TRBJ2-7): DTGVSQNPRHKITKRGQNVTFRCDPISEHNRLYWYRQTLGQGPEFLTYFQNEAQLEKSRLLSDRFSAERPKGSFSTLEIQRTEQGDSAMYLCATVGDTVYEQYFGPGTRLTVT.

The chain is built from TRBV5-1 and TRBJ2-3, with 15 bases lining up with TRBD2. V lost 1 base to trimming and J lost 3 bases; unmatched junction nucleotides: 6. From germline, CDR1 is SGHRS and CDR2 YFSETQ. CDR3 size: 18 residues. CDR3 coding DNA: TGCGCCAGCAGCTTGCGGACTAGCGGGAGGGCAAGGACAGATACGCAGTATTTT. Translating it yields CASSLRTSGRARTDTQYF.

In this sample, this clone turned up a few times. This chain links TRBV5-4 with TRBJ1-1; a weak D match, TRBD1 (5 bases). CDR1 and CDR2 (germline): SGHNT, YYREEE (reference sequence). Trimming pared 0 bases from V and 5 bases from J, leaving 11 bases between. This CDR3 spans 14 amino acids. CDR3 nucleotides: TGTGCCAGCAGCTTGGCCAGGGAAGCGACTGAAGCTTTCTTT. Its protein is CASSLAREATEAFF.